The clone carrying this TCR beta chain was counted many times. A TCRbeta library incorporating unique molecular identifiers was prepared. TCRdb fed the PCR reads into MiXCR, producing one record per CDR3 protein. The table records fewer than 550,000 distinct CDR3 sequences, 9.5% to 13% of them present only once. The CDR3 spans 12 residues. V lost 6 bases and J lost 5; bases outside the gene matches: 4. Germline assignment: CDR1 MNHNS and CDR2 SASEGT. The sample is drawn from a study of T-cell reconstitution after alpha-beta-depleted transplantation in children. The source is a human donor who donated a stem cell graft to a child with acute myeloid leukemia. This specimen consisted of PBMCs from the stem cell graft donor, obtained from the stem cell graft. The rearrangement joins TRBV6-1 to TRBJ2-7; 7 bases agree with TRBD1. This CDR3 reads CASRGDRDEQYV. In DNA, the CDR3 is TGTGCCAGCAGGGGAGACAGGGACGAGCAGTACGTC.